One sample yielded the 30 T cell receptor beta chains listed below, sequenced in a study of shared clonotypes between healthy human individuals (dated by TCRdb to the early 2020s). Library generation was performed with the immunoSEQ multiplex PCR assay. In TCRdb, the immuneACCESS table is reduced to in-frame sequences with V and J assigned. These tables do not hold every clone; where another copy was compared, an unresolved V gene accounts for under half, and the others remain unexplained. The sample table lists about 2.3 million clones, approximately 93% of them with a count of one. The top ten clonotypes cover 0.39% of the sample. The sample comprised naive CD4+ T cells from PBMCs. The cell subset or site label, as the study defines it: CD45RA+ positively selected. The source is a man between 18 and 29 years old in good health. Some clones in this sample may be carry-over from other donors' samples.

V is TRBV5-1 and J is TRBJ2-7; 11 positions agree with TRBD2. J gave up 0 bases and V 3 bases, and 8 bases lay outside the gene matches. Germline CDR1 reads SGHRS; CDR2 reads YFSETQ. This CDR3 has 17 amino acids. CDR3 loop: CASSYTGTSGYSYEQYF. The DNA for the CDR3 is TGCGCCAGCAGCTATACCGGGACTAGCGGATACTCCTACGAGCAGTACTTC.

This rearrangement joins TRBV21-1 to TRBJ1-2; the D call of TRBD1 is as the table states it, not checked on the DNA. TRBV21-1 is an annotated pseudogene. The CDR3 has 14 residues. The CDR3 DNA reads TGTGCCAGCAGCGATCACCCGCTCAGATCTGGCTACACCTTC. Translating gives CASSDHPLRSGYTF.

This clone was detected only once. The rearrangement links TRBV15 to TRBJ1-2, with a possible D match to TRBD1 (6 bases). The germline gives CDR1 LNHNV, CDR2 YYDKDF (reference sequence). This CDR3 has 15 amino acids. Trimming cost V 1 base and J 1 base, with 10 bases left between them. For the CDR3, the DNA is TGTGCCACCAGCAGAGCCGAAGGGGGTAACTATGGCTACACCTTC. Amino acids: CATSRAEGGNYGYTF.

This clone came up once. Other nucleotide sequences in the sample specify the same CDR3. The V call is TRBV28, the J call TRBJ2-3; TRBD1 might be the D (6 bases). Between the trimmed V and J ends, which lost 5 bases and 1 base, there was a span of 13 bases. Germline V lookup: CDR1 MDHEN, CDR2 SYDVKM. This CDR3 is built from 15 residues. The CDR3 spells CASSRGGEGTDTQYF. The CDR3 bases are TGTGCCAGCAGTCGAGGGGGAGAGGGCACAGATACGCAGTATTTT.

V and J are TRBV4-1 and TRBJ2-7; 10 bases are shared with TRBD2. V gave up 1 base and J gave up 1 base; unmatched junction bases: 4. Germline CDR1 MGHRA, CDR2 YSYEKL. The CDR3 consists of 16 residues. This CDR3 reads CASSQARGLASYEQYF. The CDR3 nucleotides read TGCGCCAGCAGCCAAGCGAGGGGACTAGCGTCCTACGAGCAGTACTTC.

The chain combines TRBV5-1 with TRBJ1-1, with D possibly matching TRBD1 (6 bases). The CDR3 runs 14 residues. CDR1 is SGHRS, CDR2 YFSETQ, per germline. V was cut by 4 bases and J by 0 bases, with 10 bases left in between. For the CDR3, the DNA is TGCGCCAGCAGCAAGCACAGGGTGAACACTGAAGCTTTCTTT. Protein product: CASSKHRVNTEAFF.

This clone was detected only a few times. This rearrangement joins TRBV6-6 to TRBJ1-3; unclear D gene. Looked up from germline, CDR1 is MNHNY and CDR2 is SVGAGI (reference sequence). The germline V and J ends were trimmed by 5 bases and 2 bases, with 4 bases remaining between them. The CDR3 is made up of 12 amino acids. CDR3 residues: CASSLAGNTIYF. The CDR3 nucleotides read TGTGCCAGCAGTCTCGCTGGAAACACCATATATTTT.

The V call is TRBV25-1, the J call TRBJ1-2, with D perhaps TRBD1 (5 bases). The germline CDR1 and CDR2 sequences are MGHDK and SYGVNS. V was clipped by 5 bases and J by 8 bases, with 18 bases between them. This CDR3 spans 14 amino acids. CDR3 amino acids: CASSTRTGPEGYTF. CDR3 sequence (DNA): TGTGCCAGCAGTACCCGGACGGGACCTGAGGGCTACACCTTC.

V usage is TRBV5-1 and J usage is TRBJ2-5, with 7 positions matching TRBD1. This CDR3 is 14 amino acids long. The germline V gene encodes CDR1 SGHRS and CDR2 YFSETQ. Trimming took 7 bases from V and 2 from J; bases not matched to a gene: 8. CDR3 DNA sequence: TGCGCCAGCGCGTCGGGACAGCCTCAAGAGACCCAGTACTTC. Protein: CASASGQPQETQYF.

The genes are TRBV2 and TRBJ2-7, with 7 bases identical to TRBD2. Germline trimming cut 5 bases from V and 3 bases from J; bases unmatched to any gene: 7. The germline V gene encodes CDR1 SNHLY and CDR2 FYNNEI. CDR3 size: 14 residues. In DNA form, the CDR3 reads TGTGCCAGCAGTCCCGGACTAGGAAGCTACGAGCAGTACTTC. The encoded protein is CASSPGLGSYEQYF.

This chain connects TRBV2 to TRBJ2-7, with 9 nucleotides matching TRBD1. The V gene's germline CDR1 is SNHLY and CDR2 FYNNEI. The junction had 15 bases not matched to a gene; V was cut back by 9 bases and J by 3 bases. The CDR3 consists of 16 residues. CDR3 DNA: TGTGCCAGAAGGGGGCCTTCCGGGACAGGGAGCTACGAGCAGTACTTC. It is translated as CARRGPSGTGSYEQYF. Using reference TRBV2 and TRBJ2-7 for the parts outside the CDR3, the full variable domain is EPEVTQTPSHQVTQMGQEVILRCVPISNHLYFYWYRQILGQKVEFLVSFYNNEISEKSEIFDDQFSVERPDGSNFTLKIRSTKLEDSAMYFCARRGPSGTGSYEQYFGPGTRLTVT.

The chain is built from TRBV18 and TRBJ2-4; D tentatively reads TRBD1 or TRBD2 (6 bases each). In germline, CDR1 is KGHSH, CDR2 LQKENI. The germline V and J ends were trimmed by 4 bases and 0 bases, with 19 bases remaining between them. The CDR3 covers 18 residues. CDR3 bases: TGTGCCAGCTCACGAGATCCGGGGGCTACCCTAGCCAAAAACATTCAGTACTTC. Translating gives CASSRDPGATLAKNIQYF.

The V gene is TRBV2, the J gene TRBJ2-1; TRBD2 matches at 12 bases. The germline V gene has CDR1 SNHLY and CDR2 FYNNEI. V lost 6 bases to trimming and J lost 10 bases; unmatched junction nucleotides: 7. The CDR3 runs 14 residues. CDR3 in DNA: TGTGCCAGCAGGACTAGCGGGAGTTCCTGGGAGCAGTTCTTC. Amino acids: CASRTSGSSWEQFF.

The J gene is TRBJ2-1, the V gene TRBV29-1, with 12 bases aligning to TRBD2. The J segment lost 5 bases and the V segment lost 6 bases, leaving 14 bases of the junction unmatched. The CDR3 length is 17 residues. Per the germline V gene, CDR1 is SQVTM and CDR2 is ANQGSEA. CDR3 coding DNA: TGCAGCGTAGCCGGGACTAGCGGGTTCGCAACCAACAATGAGCAGTTCTTC. Translation gives CSVAGTSGFATNNEQFF.

This chain uses TRBV7-2 with TRBJ2-3, with 8 nucleotides matching TRBD1. The CDR3 totals 12 residues. From germline, CDR1 is SGHTA and CDR2 FQGNSA. V shed 5 bases and J 7 bases; nucleotides not matched to a gene: 2. In DNA form, the CDR3 reads TGTGCCAGCAGCCTCAGGGGGCATACGCAGTATTTT. Translation: CASSLRGHTQYF.

This sequence joins TRBV7-9 and TRBJ2-7; D possibly corresponds to TRBD2 (6 bases). CDR3 length: 15 residues. CDR1 SEHNR and CDR2 FQNEAQ come from the germline V gene (reference sequence). V was cut by 1 base and J by 3 bases, with 13 bases left in between. CDR3 nucleotide sequence: TGTGCCAGCAGCTTAGAGCGGGCCAAGGACTACGAGCAGTACTTC. This encodes CASSLERAKDYEQYF.

This clone was detected a few times. V gene TRBV5-6 combines with J gene TRBJ1-1, with a tentative D call TRBD1 (6 bases). CDR1 is SGHDT and CDR2 is YYEEEE in the germline V gene. V gave up 6 bases and J gave up 5 bases, with 20 bases separating them. The CDR3 contains 15 residues. DNA of the CDR3: TGTGCCAGCACCCTTCCGGGGGCGGACGGAACTGAAGCTTTCTTT. This sequence encodes CASTLPGADGTEAFF.

The V gene is TRBV28, the J gene TRBJ2-1, with 7 bases lining up with TRBD2. V trimming: 1 base; J trimming: 6 bases; junction bases outside the gene matches: 9. Germline CDR1 and CDR2: MDHEN and SYDVKM. The length of the CDR3 is 16 residues. The CDR3 sequence: CASSLSSAGAFNEQFF. CDR3 coding DNA: TGTGCCAGCAGTTTATCGTCGGCGGGAGCCTTCAATGAGCAGTTCTTC.

This sequence joins TRBV7-9 and TRBJ1-1; 9 bases are a match to TRBD1. The J segment lost 5 bases and the V segment lost 2 bases, leaving 3 bases of the junction unmatched. This CDR3 has 14 amino acids. The germline V gene encodes CDR1 SEHNR and CDR2 FQNEAQ (reference sequence). As DNA, the CDR3 is TGTGCCAGCAGCTTAAGACAGGGGGAGACTGAAGCTTTCTTT. It translates to CASSLRQGETEAFF.

The chain combines TRBV7-8 with TRBJ1-6; a weak D match, TRBD1 (6 bases). Trimming left V 8 bases short and J 5 bases short, with 10 bases between. The CDR3 is 13 amino acids. Germline V lookup: CDR1 SGHVS, CDR2 FQNEAQ. The CDR3 region has the DNA TGTGCCAGCGCGCCAGGGGATAATTCACCCCTCCACTTT. This sequence encodes CASAPGDNSPLHF. Based on the CDR3 plus reference TRBV7-8 and TRBJ1-6, the full variable domain is GAGVSQSPRYKVAKRGQDVALRCDPISGHVSLFWYQQALGQGPEFLTYFQNEAQLDKSGLPSDRFFAERPEGSVSTLKIQRTQQEDSAVYLCASAPGDNSPLHFGNGTRLTVT.

This rearrangement joins TRBV6-5 to TRBJ2-7, with D maybe TRBD2 (6 bases). This CDR3 is built from 14 residues. CDR1 is MNHEY and CDR2 is SVGAGI in the germline V gene. Trimming removed 2 bases from V and 2 bases from J, with 10 bases in between. CDR3 sequence reads: CASSYGGEAYEQYF. CDR3 DNA: TGTGCCAGCAGTTACGGAGGGGAGGCCTACGAGCAGTACTTC.

This clone was picked up one time. This chain uses TRBV4-1 with TRBJ2-1, with TRBD2 matching 8 bases. Germline trimming cut 3 bases from V and 9 bases from J; bases unmatched to any gene: 22. CDR3 length equals 19 residues. Germline-derived CDR1 and CDR2 are MGHRA and YSYEKL. In DNA, the CDR3 is TGCGCCAGCAGCCATCCCCTCCGGGGCGGGAGGAGGGGCGGGGGTGAGCAGTTCTTC. Residues: CASSHPLRGGRRGGGEQFF.

The V call is TRBV19, the J call TRBJ2-7; 7 bases line up with TRBD1. The trim removed 3 bases at V and 2 bases at J, leaving 4 bases unmatched. The germline gives CDR1 LNHDA, CDR2 SQIVND (reference sequence). CDR3 length: 14 residues. CDR3 coding DNA: TGTGCCAGTAGTATCGGGACAGACCCCTACGAGCAGTACTTC. Its translation is CASSIGTDPYEQYF.

The gene calls are TRBV5-1 and TRBJ2-3, with a tentative D call TRBD1 (5 bases). Germline loops: CDR1 SGHRS, CDR2 YFSETQ. Deletions cut 4 bases from V and 4 bases from J, with 7 bases between. This CDR3 region has 12 residues. CDR3 nucleotide sequence: TGCGCCAGCAGCGTAGGGGCAGATACGCAGTATTTT. Amino acid sequence: CASSVGADTQYF.

J is TRBJ2-1 and V is TRBV11-2; D ambiguous. Germline assignment: CDR1 SGHAT and CDR2 FQNNGV. This CDR3 spans 19 amino acids. The V and J ends lost 1 base and 4 bases respectively, with 23 bases between them. CDR3: CASSLGSRLYSLSYNEQFF. CDR3 DNA sequence: TGTGCCAGCAGCTTAGGTTCTCGGCTATACTCCCTTTCTTACAATGAGCAGTTCTTC.

The chain couples TRBV4-3 to TRBJ2-3, with TRBD1 matching 7 bases. V lost 1 base, J lost 1 base, and 11 bases stayed unmatched. Germline V gives CDR1 LGHNA, CDR2 YSLEER. The CDR3 has 18 amino acids. The CDR3 sequence: CASSQAWRSGQRTDTQYF. CDR3 in DNA: TGCGCCAGCAGCCAAGCTTGGAGGTCGGGACAGCGCACAGATACGCAGTATTTT.

V usage is TRBV6-1 and J usage is TRBJ2-7; unclear D gene. The CDR3 loop spans 12 amino acids. Germline CDR1 and CDR2: MNHNS and SASEGT. The V and J ends lost 5 bases and 2 bases respectively, with 7 bases between them. CDR3 amino acids: CASSTFPYEQYF. The DNA for the CDR3 is TGTGCCAGCAGTACTTTTCCCTACGAGCAGTACTTC.

The chain links TRBV5-1 to TRBJ2-3, with 7 bases aligning to TRBD1. The germline V gene has CDR1 SGHRS and CDR2 YFSETQ. V lost 1 base, J lost 3 bases, and 5 bases stayed unmatched. This CDR3 region has 15 residues. In DNA, the CDR3 is TGCGCCAGCAGCTTGATCGGGACAGAGACAGATACGCAGTATTTT. Encoded protein: CASSLIGTETDTQYF. The variable domain in full, with the rest retrieved from reference TRBV5-1 and TRBJ2-3, is KAGVTQTPRYLIKTRGQQVTLSCSPISGHRSVSWYQQTPGQGLQFLFEYFSETQRNKGNFPGRFSGRQFSNSRSEMNVSTLELGDSALYLCASSLIGTETDTQYFGPGTRLTVL.

This chain connects TRBV5-6 to TRBJ2-1; D call uncertain. The CDR3 runs to 16 residues. Germline lookup yields CDR1 SGHDT and CDR2 YYEEEE. V lost 4 bases and J lost 2, with 16 bases in between. CDR3 bases: TGTGCCAGCAGCCTCAGACTGATTAACGCCTACAATGAGCAGTTCTTC. It specifies CASSLRLINAYNEQFF.

The chain uses TRBV15 and TRBJ1-2; a possible D gene is TRBD1 (6 bases). V was trimmed by 4 bases and J by 7 bases, leaving 16 bases between them. Germline CDR1 reads LNHNV; CDR2 reads YYDKDF (reference sequence). This CDR3 is built from 14 residues. CDR3 DNA sequence: TGTGCCACCAGCACTCAAGGGGACACGGCTGGCTACACCTTC. Protein: CATSTQGDTAGYTF.